This entry concerns a single T cell receptor beta chain. This clonotype has at least ten counts. Its antigen remains unidentified. No per-base quality is available; no much larger clone lies one base away. The CDR3, from cysteine to phenylalanine, totals 18 residues. Only the CDR3 region is kept as DNA, spanning 54 bases read in frame from base 1. Looking up the germline V gene yields CDR1 MGHRA and CDR2 YSYEKL. Germline trimming amounts to 3 bases on V and 1 base on J, with 14 as the count of junction bases outside the gene matches. These data are taken from a study of T cells of healthy individuals (dated by TCRdb to between 2017 and 2018). The library was made by 5' RACE. The instrument was an Illumina MiSeq. The public reads were run again by TCRdb, first through fastp at Q25 and then through MiXCR, and only productive beta chains were kept. Rows are combined by CDR3 protein, so each entry shows the most common genes and DNA. The sample table lists about 60,000 distinct CDR3 sequences, 16% of them with a count of one. Around 4.6% of the sample comes from the top ten.

The rearrangement joined TRBV4-1 to TRBJ1-1, with 7 bases aligning to TRBD1. This receptor was obtained from a human donor in good health. The nucleotides read TGCGCCAGCAGCCAGGGGCCTGACGCCGGGACAGAGAACACTGAAGCTTTCTTT. The translation is CASSQGPDAGTENTEAFF.